A single sample gave rise to the 8 T cell receptor beta chains below, sequenced in a study of CD8 T cells in ankylosing spondylitis. Their cognate antigens are unknown. TCRdb itself ran the 5' RACE reads through MiXCR, one entry per CDR3 protein. The repertoire includes fewer than 650,000 distinct CDR3 sequences, 12% of them detected once, and under 7.5% sits in the top ten. Study results and caveats: A motif in TCR beta, a set of eight or nine highly homologous variants, appeared characteristic of ankylosing spondylitis blood.

Sequencing used blood, either unsorted or a sorted T cell fraction (not recorded which). All receptors come from a male donor with ankylosing spondylitis.

The chain recombines TRBV24-1 with TRBJ2-1, with D tentatively TRBD2 (5 bases). The germline V and J ends were trimmed by 0 bases and 0 bases, with 11 bases remaining between them. CDR3 size: 17 residues. The germline CDR1 and CDR2 sequences are KGHDR and SFDVKD. CDR3 DNA: TGTGCCACCAGTGATTTGCACTCAGAGGGCTCCTACAATGAGCAGTTCTTC. This gives the protein CATSDLHSEGSYNEQFF.

This clonotype occurred a few times. The CDR3 is CASSLAGEPYEQYF. The DNA of the CDR3 is TGTGCCAGCAGCTTAGCGGGAGAGCCCTACGAGCAGTACTTC. The J gene is TRBJ2-7, the V gene TRBV7-9, with D possibly TRBD2 on 5 matching bases. Deletions cut 0 bases from V and 2 bases from J, with 8 bases between. CDR1 and CDR2 (germline): SEHNR, FQNEAQ (reference sequence). CDR3 length: 14 residues.

This clonotype was found many times. V gene TRBV6-1 combines with J gene TRBJ2-3; TRBD2 aligns across 13 bases. The CDR3 is 13 amino acids. Germline CDR1 MNHNS, CDR2 SASEGT. Trimming at V came to 6 bases and at J to 9 bases, leaving 3 bases not matched to a gene. The CDR3 loop is CASSRTSGSTQYF. In DNA, the CDR3 is TGTGCCAGCAGCAGGACTAGCGGGAGCACGCAGTATTTT.

The chain joins TRBV15 to TRBJ2-5, with TRBD1 identical over 8 bases. V shed 3 bases, J shed 4 bases, and the junction held 4 bases outside the gene matches. CDR1 and CDR2 from the germline V gene are LNHNV and YYDKDF (reference sequence). The CDR3 consists of 14 residues. The CDR3 DNA sequence: TGTGCCACCAGCAGGGACAGGGCCACAGAGACCCAGTACTTC. It specifies CATSRDRATETQYF.

This chain connects TRBV29-1 to TRBJ2-5; the D gene is possibly TRBD2 (6 bases). Germline V gene data show CDR1 as SQVTM and CDR2 as ANQGSEA. This CDR3 comprises 13 residues. V gave up 4 bases and J gave up 5 bases, with 14 bases separating them. CDR3 DNA sequence: TGCAGCGTTGTCCTCCGGGGGTTGGAGACCCAGTACTTC. The encoded protein is CSVVLRGLETQYF.

V gene TRBV10-1 combines with J gene TRBJ2-1; the D is unclear. Germline loops: CDR1 WNHNN, CDR2 SYGVQD (reference sequence). Trimming stripped 3 bases from V and 7 bases from J, with 13 bases between. CDR3 length equals 14 residues. The CDR3 loop reads CASSERGLTNEQFF. In DNA, the CDR3 is TGCGCCAGCAGTGAACGAGGCCTGACTAATGAGCAGTTCTTC.

The chain couples TRBV20-1 to TRBJ2-7, with 9 bases lining up with TRBD2. With 2 bases clipped from V and 0 bases from J, the junction kept 8 bases outside the gene matches. The CDR3 spans 16 residues. CDR1 DFQATT and CDR2 SNEGSKA come from the germline V gene (reference sequence). The CDR3 sequence is CSARRPSGKSSYEQYF. The DNA for the CDR3 is TGCAGTGCTAGAAGACCTAGCGGGAAAAGCTCCTACGAGCAGTACTTC.

This chain's CDR3 is CSVIQGRDGYTF. The DNA of the CDR3 is TGCAGCGTAATACAGGGTCGAGACGGCTACACCTTC. This chain joins TRBV29-1 and TRBJ1-2, with D possibly being TRBD1 (6 bases). V was trimmed by 6 bases and J by 8 bases, leaving 16 bases between them. The germline CDR1 and CDR2 sequences are SQVTM and ANQGSEA. This CDR3 is 12 amino acids long.